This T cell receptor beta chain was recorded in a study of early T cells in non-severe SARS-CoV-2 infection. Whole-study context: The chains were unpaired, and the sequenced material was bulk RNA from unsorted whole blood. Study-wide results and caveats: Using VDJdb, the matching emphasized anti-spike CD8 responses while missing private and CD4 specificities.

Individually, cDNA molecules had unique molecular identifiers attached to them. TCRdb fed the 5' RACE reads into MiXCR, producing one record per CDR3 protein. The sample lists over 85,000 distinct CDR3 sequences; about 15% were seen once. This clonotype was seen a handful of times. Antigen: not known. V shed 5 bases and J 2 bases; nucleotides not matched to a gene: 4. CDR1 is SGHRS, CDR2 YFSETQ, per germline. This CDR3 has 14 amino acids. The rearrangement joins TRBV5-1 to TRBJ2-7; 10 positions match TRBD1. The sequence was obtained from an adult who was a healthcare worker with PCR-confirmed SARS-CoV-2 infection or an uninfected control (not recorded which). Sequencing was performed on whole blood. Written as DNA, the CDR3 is TGCGCCAGCAGTTATGGACAGGGGGCCTACGAGCAGTACTTC. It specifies CASSYGQGAYEQYF. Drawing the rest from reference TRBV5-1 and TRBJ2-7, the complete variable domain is KAGVTQTPRYLIKTRGQQVTLSCSPISGHRSVSWYQQTPGQGLQFLFEYFSETQRNKGNFPGRFSGRQFSNSRSEMNVSTLELGDSALYLCASSYGQGAYEQYFGPGTRLTVT.